These 14 T cell receptor beta chains came from one sample sequenced in a study of shared clonotypes between healthy human individuals. TCRdb's table, derived via immunoSEQ multiplex PCR, lists solely in-frame clones and lacks some. This table has about 660,000 clones, around two thirds appearing once. What was sequenced was memory CD4+ T cells sorted from blood. Sample subset: CD45RA-negative fraction. Every receptor here comes from a woman in her 30s in good health.

This clone has only a few counts. This chain uses TRBV11-2 with TRBJ2-7; D not resolved. The V and J ends lost 0 bases and 2 bases respectively, with 5 bases between them. CDR3 length: 13 amino acids. Germline lookup yields CDR1 SGHAT and CDR2 FQNNGV. In nucleotides, the CDR3 is TGTGCCAGCAGCTTAGATTACCCCTACGAGCAGTACTTC. It codes for CASSLDYPYEQYF.

This clone came up once. The chain couples TRBV5-1 to TRBJ2-5; D perhaps matches TRBD2 (7 bases). The CDR3 runs to 16 residues. V was clipped by 1 base and J by 5 bases, with 18 bases between them. Germline V gene lookup returns CDR1 SGHRS and CDR2 YFSETQ. CDR3 DNA: TGCGCCAGCAGCTTGAATCGGGGGGCTCAATGGGAGACCCAGTACTTC. Amino acid sequence: CASSLNRGAQWETQYF.

This chain joins TRBV28 and TRBJ2-7, with 7 nucleotides matching TRBD1. The CDR3 is made up of 14 amino acids. Germline-derived CDR1 and CDR2 are MDHEN and SYDVKM. J lost 5 bases, V lost 6 bases, and 10 bases had no gene match. This CDR3 reads CASSITNRGDEQYF. The CDR3 coding sequence is TGTGCCAGCAGCATTACGAACAGGGGCGACGAGCAGTACTTC.

Notes on this clone: One end of the junction fails to match germline, which may point to a read error. The gene calls are TRBV30 and TRBJ1-5; TRBD1 might be the D (5 bases). The CDR3 spans 14 residues. Germline V gene sequence: CDR1 GTSNPN, CDR2 SVGIG (reference sequence). The CDR3 sequence: CAWSSGTANRPQHF. Here the CDR3 DNA reads TGTGCCTGGAGTTCCGGGACGGCAAATCGGCCCCAGCATTTT.

The chain employs TRBV19 and TRBJ2-3; 10 positions match TRBD2. With 3 bases clipped from V and 6 bases from J, the junction kept 9 bases outside the gene matches. The germline gives CDR1 LNHDA, CDR2 SQIVND (reference sequence). This CDR3 has 16 residues. The CDR3 protein is CASSIRASGSGDTQYF. CDR3 sequence (DNA): TGTGCCAGTAGTATTAGGGCTAGCGGGAGTGGTGATACGCAGTATTTT. Complete variable domain (other parts from reference TRBV19 and TRBJ2-3): DGGITQSPKYLFRKEGQNVTLSCEQNLNHDAMYWYRQDPGQGLRLIYYSQIVNDFQKGDIAEGYSVSREKKESFPLTVTSAQKNPTAFYLCASSIRASGSGDTQYFGPGTRLTVL.

The DNA for the CDR3 is TGTGCCTGGAGTGGAACGACAGTGAACACCGGGGAGCTGTTTTTT. Protein sequence: CAWSGTTVNTGELFF. V is TRBV30 and J is TRBJ2-2; D may be TRBD1 (5 bases). This CDR3 is built from 15 residues. Germline lookup yields CDR1 GTSNPN and CDR2 SVGIG (reference sequence). Trimming pared 1 base from V and 1 base from J, leaving 10 bases between.

The V and J genes are TRBV5-4 and TRBJ1-2; possibly TRBD1 for D (5 bases). This CDR3 spans 14 amino acids. Per germline, CDR1 SGHNT and CDR2 YYREEE (reference sequence). V lost 1 base and J lost 2, with 9 bases in between. Here the CDR3 reads CASSLHRLNYGYTF. The CDR3 DNA follows: TGTGCCAGCAGCTTGCACAGGTTAAACTATGGCTACACCTTC. The whole variable domain, remainder taken from reference TRBV5-4 and TRBJ1-2, is ETGVTQSPTHLIKTRGQQVTLRCSSQSGHNTVSWYQQALGQGPQFIFQYYREEENGRGNFPPRFSGLQFPNYSSELNVNALELDDSALYLCASSLHRLNYGYTFGSGTRLTVV.

Of note for this clone: The sample has other DNA sequences that encode this CDR3 too. This chain connects TRBV19 to TRBJ1-1; D is possibly TRBD1 (5 bases). The CDR3 has 15 residues. Trimming pared 5 bases from V and 1 base from J, leaving 14 bases between. Germline V CDR1 and CDR2: LNHDA, SQIVND (reference sequence). The chain's CDR3 is CASSGSGTANTEAFF. Here the CDR3 DNA reads TGTGCCAGTAGTGGGTCCGGGACGGCGAACACTGAAGCTTTCTTT.

This chain joins TRBV11-2 and TRBJ1-1; D gene ambiguous. The CDR3 runs 13 residues. Germline CDR1 reads SGHAT; CDR2 reads FQNNGV. Trimming left V 2 bases short and J 4 bases short, with 8 bases between. CDR3 in DNA: TGTGCCAGCAGCTTAAGGTTGGGCACTGAAGCTTTCTTT. Amino acid sequence: CASSLRLGTEAFF.

V usage is TRBV5-1 and J usage is TRBJ2-4; a weak D match, TRBD2 (5 bases). V was trimmed by 5 bases and J by 0 bases, leaving 12 bases between them. The CDR3 is made up of 15 amino acids. Looked up from germline, CDR1 is SGHRS and CDR2 is YFSETQ. CDR3 bases: TGCGCCAGCAGTCCCGGACTGACAGCCAAAAACATTCAGTACTTC. Protein: CASSPGLTAKNIQYF.

This sequence joins TRBV2 and TRBJ1-5; 9 bases are a match to TRBD1. The germline gives CDR1 SNHLY, CDR2 FYNNEI. The CDR3 covers 14 residues. Trimming took 4 bases from V and 5 from J; bases not matched to a gene: 3. DNA for the CDR3: TGTGCCAGCAGTGGTGACAGGGGGGATCAGCCCCAGCATTTT. It codes for CASSGDRGDQPQHF.

The chain has TRBV28 and TRBJ1-1; TRBD1 is a possible D gene (6 bases). The CDR3 extends over 14 amino acids. Germline V gene sequence: CDR1 MDHEN, CDR2 SYDVKM. The ends were cut back, 2 bases at V and 1 base at J, with 8 bases in the middle. CDR3 sequence: CASSLTGQNTEAFF. The CDR3 DNA reads as TGTGCCAGCAGTTTAACAGGGCAGAACACTGAAGCTTTCTTT. Full variable domain (outside the CDR3, taken from reference TRBV28 and TRBJ1-1): DVKVTQSSRYLVKRTGEKVFLECVQDMDHENMFWYRQDPGLGLRLIYFSYDVKMKEKGDIPEGYSVSREKKERFSLILESASTNQTSMYLCASSLTGQNTEAFFGQGTRLTVV.

The V gene is TRBV19, the J gene TRBJ2-7, with TRBD2 identical over 7 bases. V lost 6 bases, J lost 6 bases, and 8 bases stayed unmatched. The CDR3 runs 13 residues. The germline gives CDR1 LNHDA, CDR2 SQIVND (reference sequence). CDR3 loop: CASSLTGGSEQYF. CDR3 coding DNA: TGTGCCAGTAGCCTGACGGGGGGTAGCGAGCAGTACTTC.

This clone was observed a single time. In the same sample, other DNA sequences code for this CDR3. The V and J genes are TRBV5-1 and TRBJ2-1, with 10 bases matching TRBD2. The J segment lost 8 bases and the V segment lost 3 bases, leaving 5 bases of the junction unmatched. CDR3 size: 14 residues. Germline V lookup: CDR1 SGHRS, CDR2 YFSETQ. DNA for the CDR3: TGCGCCAGCAGCTCTAGCGGGAGTGTGGATGAGCAGTTCTTC. Residues: CASSSSGSVDEQFF.